This TCR beta chain came from a study of blood T cell repertoires in COVID-19. Study in general: Specimens from acute and convalescent COVID-19 originated in the United States, Italy and Spain.

Authors' processing steps: The assay estimated nucleated cells by amplifying reference gene primers. TCRdb's copy holds only in-frame clones and misses some; the assay was immunoSEQ multiplex PCR. V and J calls and clone size are as listed in that table; D and trimming were resolved from the DNA. The repertoire has about 130,000 clones, approximately 80% of them found once; the top ten carry 3.5% to 4.5%. This clone appeared a few times. V was trimmed by 0 bases and J by 1 base, leaving 13 bases between them. This CDR3 is built from 16 residues. The sample consisted of peripheral blood. The chain joins TRBV5-3 to TRBJ1-2, with D possibly being TRBD1 (5 bases). TRBV5-3 is marked as an open reading frame, function uncertain. This sequence originates from a woman aged 45-65 years with acute or convalescent COVID-19. The CDR3 loop reads CARSLVGERLNYGYTF. CDR3 coding DNA: TGTGCCAGAAGCTTGGTAGGGGAAAGACTTAACTATGGCTACACCTTC.